This TCR beta chain derives from a study of T cells in localized non-small cell lung cancer. Points from the study as a whole: Uninvolved adjacent lung showed the highest T cell clonality, exceeding tumor. Among the top 100 tumor clones, a median roughly 57 appeared in adjacent lung. A raised T cell density in blood coincided with lengthier overall survival. Heterogeneity remains possible because sequencing was limited to only one tumor region.

The method was immunoSEQ multiplex PCR; TCRdb's version includes in-frame clones alone and lacks a portion of them. The data hold under 40,000 clones, with around 90% observed a single time. Germline CDR1 is SQVTM and CDR2 is ANQGSEA. The ends lost 4 bases at V and 2 bases at J; junction bases unmatched: 5. The CDR3 runs to 14 residues. This clone appeared a few times. What it binds is unknown. The sequences come from peripheral blood mononuclear cells, collected before any cancer treatment. This chain joins TRBV29-1 and TRBJ2-3; 8 bases agree with TRBD1. The receptor's source is a man between 40 and 70 years old with stage III lung adenocarcinoma. CDR3 sequence (DNA): TGCAGCGTTGTTGGGGACAGGATCACAGATACGCAGTATTTT. Translation gives CSVVGDRITDTQYF.